These T cell receptor beta chains were read from a single sample in a study of T cells in Graves' hyperthyroidism and ophthalmopathy. TCRdb reanalysed the multiplex PCR reads using MiXCR and keeps one entry per CDR3 protein. Of 500,000 to 600,000 distinct CDR3 sequences detected, about 20% appear once; the ten largest clones hold roughly 44%. Sequencing was performed on blood. The receptors stem from a man in his forties or fifties with Graves' ophthalmopathy. The conserved cysteine and the conserved F or W are not part of the CDR3 here. Each record gives: V gene, J gene, CDR3 protein.

TRBV27	TRBJ1-5	ASRTSWDREQPQH
TRBV2	TRBJ2-7	ASSEARAGGPGEQY
TRBV29-1	TRBJ1-1	SGQDRGRRSDTEAF
TRBV5-1	TRBJ2-1	ASSTDGESYNEQF
TRBV18	TRBJ1-2	ASSPPHLNYGYT
TRBV7-3	TRBJ1-1	ASSFGGADTEAF
TRBV15	TRBJ2-7	ATSRDTGPVEQY
TRBV20-1	TRBJ2-3	SASTTSTDTQY
TRBV5-6	TRBJ2-7	ASSFRGRSYEQY
TRBV7-3	TRBJ2-1	ASSLWDSLDEQF
TRBV9	TRBJ2-5	ASSVGGGETQY
TRBV19	TRBJ1-2	ASSATVTHSGYT
TRBV28	TRBJ2-1	ASRLSPFKGDEQF
TRBV2	TRBJ1-5	ASQREGAGNQPQH
TRBV11-1	TRBJ2-2	ASSFDGNTGELF
TRBV27	TRBJ2-1	ASSFGLDHYNEQF
TRBV19	TRBJ1-5	ACKRGDQPQH
TRBV9	TRBJ2-1	ASSVVGSGGAQEQF
TRBV11-2	TRBJ2-1	ASSLDGQPAYNEQF
TRBV4-1	TRBJ2-1	ASSQGQGAAREQF
TRBV10-3	TRBJ2-5	ALGGGETQY
TRBV4-2	TRBJ2-7	ASSQDGASGSNEQY
TRBV3-1	TRBJ2-2	ASSQYGGTGRSGELF
TRBV5-1	TRBJ2-7	ASSLRGMGYEQY
TRBV7-2	TRBJ1-2	ASSIALGGSYNYGYT
TRBV27	TRBJ1-5	ASRRLYSNQPQH
TRBV5-6	TRBJ2-7	ASSQRGISYEQY
TRBV18	TRBJ1-4	ASSPARYNEKLF
TRBV20-1	TRBJ1-3	SARDGGGAGTIY
TRBV24-1	TRBJ2-1	ATSDFEGSLYNEQF
TRBV15	TRBJ2-1	ATTSGRLYNEQF
TRBV6-1	TRBJ2-1	ASSSRGVSSYNEQF
TRBV10-3	TRBJ1-4	AISEGTGTKLF
TRBV9	TRBJ2-2	ASSVETGELF
TRBV27	TRBJ2-2	ASSLRTGSSGELF
TRBV12-3/TRBV12-4	TRBJ2-7	ASSLLAGGFYEQY
TRBV4-1	TRBJ2-7	ASSQGADMSSYEQY
TRBV6-5	TRBJ2-1	ASSYGPSSYNEQF
TRBV5-6	TRBJ1-1	ASSPPAGETEAF
TRBV2	TRBJ2-1	ASSSGGANEQF
TRBV6-1	TRBJ1-2	ASSDVTIDGYT
TRBV7-2	TRBJ1-2	ASSLPPSDYGYT
TRBV7-2	TRBJ2-7	ASSPTAGASYEQY
TRBV24-1	TRBJ2-3	ATSDLPSSTDTQY
TRBV20-1	TRBJ2-7	RASGNSYEQY
TRBV6-1	TRBJ1-2	ASNPGYT